These 29 T cell receptor beta chains were sequenced from one sample in a study of cytomegalovirus exposure and HLA in healthy donors (dated by TCRdb to 2016 to 2017). The library was obtained by the immunoSEQ multiplex PCR assay. The multiplex PCR relied on a mix of 60 forward primers for TCR Vbeta segments and 13 reverse primers for TCR Jbeta segments. The clones in this table, taken by TCRdb from immuneACCESS, are in-frame only. Not every clone is retained; where verified, under half of the shortfall comes from an unresolved V gene, and the cause of the rest is unknown. This sample is represented by some 160,000 clones; more than 75% of them were singletons. About 2.5% of the sample is held by the ten biggest clonotypes. The specimen sequenced was PBMCs. The receptor set was obtained from a young man in good health and CMV-seropositive.

The chain joins TRBV7-9 to TRBJ2-7; a weak D match, TRBD2 (7 bases). Germline CDR1 reads SEHNR; CDR2 reads FQNEAQ (reference sequence). The CDR3 is made up of 15 amino acids. The V and J ends lost 4 bases and 4 bases respectively, with 17 bases between them. The CDR3 spells CASSSSGGDRYEQYV. CDR3 in DNA: TGTGCCAGCAGCTCCTCGGGGGGCGATAGATACGAGCAGTACGTC.

The rearrangement uses TRBV7-8 and TRBJ2-7; no clear D. Looked up from germline, CDR1 is SGHVS and CDR2 is FQNEAQ. The germline V and J ends were trimmed by 2 bases and 4 bases, with 15 bases remaining between them. The CDR3 loop spans 15 amino acids. The CDR3 sequence is CASSLLTQGAYEQYV. For the CDR3, the DNA is TGTGCCAGCAGCTTACTGACCCAAGGAGCGTACGAGCAGTACGTC.

V and J are TRBV29-1 and TRBJ1-2, with no clear D. The germline V gene has CDR1 SQVTM and CDR2 ANQGSEA. Trimming stripped 6 bases from V and 2 bases from J, with 7 bases between. The CDR3 has 11 residues. CDR3 in DNA: TGCAGCGTGCCGCGGAACTATGGCTACACCTTC. Its translation is CSVPRNYGYTF.

The gene calls are TRBV28 and TRBJ1-1, with TRBD1 matching over 9 bases. V lost 10 bases to trimming and J lost 1 base; unmatched junction nucleotides: 4. The germline V gene encodes CDR1 MDHEN and CDR2 SYDVKM. This CDR3 is 13 amino acids long. The CDR3 region has the DNA TGTGCCACGAAGACAGGGGGGAACACTGAAGCTTTCTTT. This translates into CATKTGGNTEAFF.

The gene calls are TRBV5-4 and TRBJ2-1; 9 bases agree with TRBD2. This CDR3 spans 17 amino acids. Losses at the gene ends were 4 bases for V and 4 bases for J; bases not matched to a gene: 12. The germline CDR1 and CDR2 sequences are SGHNT and YYREEE (reference sequence). CDR3 sequence: CASSKRGLAGAYNEQFF. CDR3 bases: TGTGCCAGCAGCAAACGGGGCTTAGCGGGAGCTTACAATGAGCAGTTCTTC.

The rearrangement links TRBV5-1 to TRBJ2-3, with TRBD1 as a possible D gene (6 bases). CDR3 length: 15 amino acids. The germline V gene encodes CDR1 SGHRS and CDR2 YFSETQ. Between the trimmed V and J ends, which lost 4 bases and 0 bases, there was a span of 12 bases. In DNA form, the CDR3 reads TGCGCCAGCAGCATTAGGACAGCTAGCACAGATACGCAGTATTTT. Its protein is CASSIRTASTDTQYF.

The chain combines TRBV7-5 with TRBJ2-5; no check of the table's D call, TRBD1, against the DNA was made. TRBV7-5 is assigned pseudogene status. This CDR3 comprises 16 residues. CDR3 bases: TGTGCCAGAAGCTTCAGCCCGGACAGGTGCCAAGAGACCCAGTACTTC. This translates into CARSFSPDRCQETQYF.

The chain joins TRBV18 to TRBJ1-4; possibly TRBD1 for D (6 bases). The CDR3 runs 14 residues. In germline, CDR1 is KGHSH, CDR2 LQKENI. V lost 2 bases to trimming and J lost 4 bases, with 8 bases between them. The CDR3 is CASSPDRLNEKLFF. CDR3 nucleotides: TGTGCCAGCTCACCAGACAGGCTTAATGAAAAACTGTTTTTT.

The chain recombines TRBV9 with TRBJ2-1, with TRBD1 matching 8 bases. The CDR3 length is 17 residues. With 4 bases clipped from V and 1 base from J, the junction kept 10 bases outside the gene matches. The germline gives CDR1 SGDLS, CDR2 YYNGEE. The CDR3 spells CASSIGQGPPSYNEQFF. CDR3 bases: TGTGCCAGCAGCATAGGACAGGGCCCCCCTTCCTACAATGAGCAGTTCTTC.

The V and J genes are TRBV2 and TRBJ2-7, with D perhaps matching TRBD1 (5 bases). Trimming took off 7 bases at V and 2 bases at J, with 9 bases between the two ends. The CDR3 loop spans 12 amino acids. Germline V lookup: CDR1 SNHLY, CDR2 FYNNEI. CDR3 coding DNA: TGTGCCAGCATGGGGCTTACCTACGAGCAGTACGTC. Protein sequence: CASMGLTYEQYV.

The V call is TRBV7-3, the J call TRBJ2-5; TRBD2 aligns across 7 bases. Trimming cost V 5 bases and J 3 bases; bases outside gene matches: 6. CDR3 length: 14 amino acids. The germline CDR1 and CDR2 sequences are SGHTA and FQGTGA. In nucleotides, the CDR3 is TGTGCCAGCAGCGCAAACGCGGGGGAAGAGACCCAGTACTTC. This translates into CASSANAGEETQYF.

The chain couples TRBV18 to TRBJ2-3, with TRBD2 matching 7 bases. The trim removed 4 bases at V and 3 bases at J, leaving 7 bases unmatched. From germline, CDR1 is KGHSH and CDR2 LQKENI. The CDR3 runs to 15 residues. The CDR3 sequence is CASSLFGSGTDTQYF. Written as DNA, the CDR3 is TGTGCCAGCTCACTCTTCGGTAGCGGGACAGATACGCAGTATTTT.

The chain carries TRBV6-6 and TRBJ1-2; D not certain. Trimming removed 4 bases from V and 4 bases from J, with 13 bases in between. Looked up from germline, CDR1 is MNHNY and CDR2 is SVGAGI (reference sequence). This CDR3 has 14 amino acids. The CDR3 protein is CASSFLGNRYGYTF. CDR3 sequence (DNA): TGTGCCAGCAGTTTTCTGGGCAACCGCTATGGCTACACCTTC.

J is TRBJ2-7 and V is TRBV25-1; 9 nucleotides agree with TRBD1. Germline loops: CDR1 MGHDK, CDR2 SYGVNS. Losses at the gene ends were 5 bases for V and 2 bases for J; bases not matched to a gene: 4. This CDR3 is built from 14 residues. CDR3 nucleotides: TGTGCCAGCAGTTCGGGACAGGGAGCCTACGAGCAGTACTTC. Encoded protein: CASSSGQGAYEQYF.

The chain carries TRBV6-5 and TRBJ2-2, with TRBD2 as a possible D gene (6 bases). V was pared by 4 bases and J by 4 bases, with 13 bases between. This CDR3 comprises 15 residues. Germline V lookup: CDR1 MNHEY, CDR2 SVGAGI. The CDR3 protein is CASSSWRARTGELFF. The CDR3 nucleotides read TGTGCCAGCAGTTCTTGGAGGGCTCGCACCGGGGAGCTGTTTTTT.

The genes are TRBV4-3 and TRBJ1-4, with D unclear. V was trimmed by 0 bases and J by 2 bases, leaving 13 bases between them. This CDR3 contains 17 residues. Germline CDR1 and CDR2: LGHNA and YSLEER. This CDR3 reads CASSQDPAGWTNEKLFF. DNA for the CDR3: TGCGCCAGCAGCCAAGATCCAGCGGGCTGGACTAATGAAAAACTGTTTTTT.

The CDR3 sequence: CASSLELAGVNYEQFF. The CDR3 DNA reads as TGTGCCAGCAGTTTAGAACTAGCGGGAGTTAACTATGAGCAGTTCTTC. This rearrangement joins TRBV27 to TRBJ2-1, with TRBD2 matching 11 bases. The CDR3 spans 16 residues. Per germline, CDR1 MNHEY and CDR2 SMNVEV (reference sequence). Trimming removed 2 bases from V and 8 bases from J; junction bases left unmatched: 8.

V usage is TRBV5-1 and J usage is TRBJ1-1; TRBD1 matches at 9 bases. J lost 5 bases, V lost 4 bases, and 15 bases had no gene match. The CDR3 totals 17 residues. CDR1 and CDR2 from the germline V gene are SGHRS and YFSETQ. The CDR3 reads CASSPAPRTGANTEAFF. The CDR3 DNA reads TGCGCCAGCAGCCCTGCCCCGAGGACAGGGGCGAATACTGAAGCTTTCTTT.

The chain employs TRBV9 and TRBJ2-3, with D possibly matching TRBD2 (5 bases). CDR3 length: 15 amino acids. Trimming removed 0 bases at V and 10 bases at J, with 18 bases between. Germline assignment: CDR1 SGDLS and CDR2 YYNGEE. The DNA for the CDR3 is TGTGCCAGCAGCGTAGGGGGTCGGGGAAGTTTGGCGCAGTATTTT. Protein product: CASSVGGRGSLAQYF. Based on the CDR3 plus reference TRBV9 and TRBJ2-3, the full variable domain is DSGVTQTPKHLITATGQRVTLRCSPRSGDLSVYWYQQSLDQGLQFLIQYYNGEERAKGNILERFSAQQFPDLHSELNLSSLELGDSALYFCASSVGGRGSLAQYFGPGTRLTVL.

V gene TRBV5-1 combines with J gene TRBJ2-5, with TRBD1 as a possible D gene (6 bases). V shed 0 bases and J shed 4 bases, with 13 bases lying between them. Germline V gene lookup returns CDR1 SGHRS and CDR2 YFSETQ. CDR3 size: 15 residues. CDR3 loop: CASSLDGTGRETQYF. The CDR3 DNA follows: TGCGCCAGCAGCTTGGATGGAACAGGGCGAGAGACCCAGTACTTC.

The CDR3 DNA is TGTGCCAGCACCTCAGGGGTCTTCGACTATGGCTACACCTTC. Its translation: CASTSGVFDYGYTF. The chain couples TRBV7-8 to TRBJ1-2, with D perhaps TRBD1 (6 bases). The germline CDR1 and CDR2 sequences are SGHVS and FQNEAQ. This CDR3 is built from 14 residues. The V and J ends lost 7 bases and 3 bases respectively, with 15 bases between them.

The count of this clone is one. The V gene is TRBV4-3, the J gene TRBJ1-6; D remains ambiguous. The V gene's germline CDR1 is LGHNA and CDR2 YSLEER. Trimming pared 0 bases from V and 9 bases from J, leaving 15 bases between. The CDR3 length is 16 residues. The CDR3 spells CASSQDVLTGGSPLHF. CDR3 coding DNA: TGCGCCAGCAGCCAAGATGTCCTCACGGGAGGTTCACCCCTCCACTTT.

The chain combines TRBV4-1 with TRBJ2-7; 8 bases agree with TRBD2. There are 16 residues in the CDR3. The J segment lost 0 bases and the V segment lost 0 bases, leaving 4 bases of the junction unmatched. Germline assignment: CDR1 MGHRA and CDR2 YSYEKL. The CDR3 loop reads CASSQEKREGSYEQYF. For the CDR3, the DNA is TGCGCCAGCAGCCAAGAAAAACGGGAGGGCTCCTACGAGCAGTACTTC.

J is TRBJ2-5 and V is TRBV27, with 8 bases fitting TRBD2. The V gene end was trimmed by 4 bases and the J gene end by 9 bases; junction bases not matched to a gene: 16. The germline V gene encodes CDR1 MNHEY and CDR2 SMNVEV (reference sequence). The CDR3 contains 16 residues. In DNA, the CDR3 is TGTGCCAGCAGTTCCCGTAGCGGGACCCTCCCCGTGGCCCAGTACTTC. Translated, it gives CASSSRSGTLPVAQYF.

V and J are TRBV19 and TRBJ2-5; weak D call: TRBD2 (6 bases). Germline CDR1 is LNHDA and CDR2 is SQIVND (reference sequence). This CDR3 has 12 amino acids. The V end lost 10 bases, the J end lost 5 bases, and 14 bases lay between the germline ends. The DNA of the CDR3 is TGTGCCACCTCGGGGACTTTGGAGACCCAGTACTTC. Encoded protein: CATSGTLETQYF.

Turning to this clone: Other DNA sequences in this specimen translate into the identical CDR3. The J gene is TRBJ1-5, the V gene TRBV7-9, with a possible D match to TRBD1 (6 bases). The CDR3 consists of 15 residues. Germline values: CDR1 SEHNR, CDR2 FQNEAQ (reference sequence). With 4 bases removed from V and 4 bases from J, the gap between germline ends came to 14 bases. This CDR3 is CASSSGDGPNQPQHF. For the CDR3, the DNA is TGTGCCAGCAGCTCAGGGGACGGCCCGAATCAGCCCCAGCATTTT.

This clone appeared a few times. The V gene is TRBV7-9, the J gene TRBJ2-7; 10 bases align to TRBD2. Germline trimming cut 5 bases from V and 0 bases from J; bases unmatched to any gene: 7. The CDR3 runs to 16 residues. Germline-derived CDR1 and CDR2 are SEHNR and FQNEAQ (reference sequence). The CDR3 DNA reads as TGTGCCAGCAGCCCCCTGACTAGCGGGCCCTCCTACGAGCAGTACTTC. Translation gives CASSPLTSGPSYEQYF.

DNA of the CDR3: TGCGCCAGCAGCCAAGATGATTGGGAGGAAAAACTGTTTTTT. Encoded protein: CASSQDDWEEKLFF. This rearrangement joins TRBV4-1 to TRBJ1-4; D is ambiguous. Deletions cut 0 bases from V and 8 bases from J, with 10 bases between. The CDR3 is made up of 14 amino acids. Germline values: CDR1 MGHRA, CDR2 YSYEKL.

The rearrangement joins TRBV7-6 to TRBJ2-2; weak D call: TRBD1 (6 bases). The CDR3 spans 13 residues. Germline assignment: CDR1 SGHVS and CDR2 FNYEAQ. V lost 7 bases and J 0 bases, leaving 6 bases between the germline ends. Here the CDR3 DNA reads TGTGCCAGCAACAGGGCGAACACCGGGGAGCTGTTTTTT. The encoded protein is CASNRANTGELFF.